The 22 T cell receptor beta chains listed next were all sequenced from one sample in a study of blood T cell repertoires in COVID-19. The data were produced by immunoSEQ multiplex PCR, yet TCRdb's version contains in-frame clones alone and is incomplete. The sample shows roughly 200,000 clones, 65% to 90% of them seen only once. Source material: PBMCs or T cells enriched from blood (not recorded which). Every receptor here comes from a middle-aged woman with acute COVID-19.

This chain uses TRBV11-1 with TRBJ2-1; 7 bases are shared with TRBD1. This CDR3 has 14 amino acids. V lost 6 bases, J lost 6 bases, and 8 bases stayed unmatched. Germline lookup yields CDR1 SGHAT and CDR2 FQDESV (reference sequence). The CDR3 DNA follows: TGTGCCAGCAGTACTACTCGGGACAGCAATGAGCAGTTCTTC. This encodes CASSTTRDSNEQFF.

The V gene is TRBV3-1 (or the pseudogene TRBV3-2), the J gene TRBJ2-3, with D unclear. Deletions cut 3 bases from V and 5 bases from J, with 3 bases between. The germline gives CDR1 LGHDT, CDR2 YNNKEL (reference sequence). The CDR3 spans 11 residues. CDR3 region: CASSHRDTQYF. As DNA, the CDR3 is TGTGCCAGCAGCCATCGAGATACGCAGTATTTT.

The chain couples TRBV15 to TRBJ2-3, with a weak D call TRBD1 (5 bases). CDR1 is LNHNV, CDR2 YYDKDF, per germline (reference sequence). The V end was cut by 0 bases, the J end by 2 bases, with 12 bases between. The CDR3 length is 16 residues. The CDR3 nucleotides read TGTGCCACCAGCAGAGATCTCGGCGGACACACAGATACGCAGTATTTT. Its protein is CATSRDLGGHTDTQYF.

The gene calls are TRBV18 and TRBJ1-1; 7 bases map to TRBD1. The germline CDR1 and CDR2 sequences are KGHSH and LQKENI. J lost 4 bases, V lost 3 bases, and 2 bases had no gene match. This CDR3 is 13 amino acids long. As DNA, the CDR3 is TGTGCCAGCTCACCGCAGGGGGGCACTGAAGCTTTCTTT. It translates to CASSPQGGTEAFF.

The chain couples TRBV9 to TRBJ1-2, with D unresolved. This CDR3 comprises 14 residues. Trimming took 0 bases from V and 2 from J, leaving 8 bases between them. CDR1 is SGDLS, CDR2 YYNGEE, per germline. The CDR3 nucleotides read TGTGCCAGCAGCGTAGACAACAGCAACTATGGCTACACCTTC. Translated, it gives CASSVDNSNYGYTF.

The table lists this clone with a count of one. The chain combines TRBV18 with TRBJ1-1; D gene uncertain. The CDR3 spans 13 residues. Looked up from germline, CDR1 is KGHSH and CDR2 is LQKENI. Trimming took 4 bases from V and 7 from J, leaving 13 bases between them. CDR3 loop: CASSLKTVVEAFF. The CDR3 nucleotides are TGTGCCAGCTCACTTAAAACAGTAGTTGAAGCTTTCTTT.

This chain joins TRBV2 and TRBJ1-5; possible D gene TRBD1, 5 bases. Germline V gives CDR1 SNHLY, CDR2 FYNNEI. V lost 4 bases and J 7 bases, leaving 11 bases between the germline ends. This CDR3 contains 13 residues. The CDR3 bases are TGTGCCAGCAGTGGGACGGAGGGGCAGCCCCAGCATTTT. It specifies CASSGTEGQPQHF. The full variable domain, rest sourced from reference TRBV2 and TRBJ1-5, is EPEVTQTPSHQVTQMGQEVILRCVPISNHLYFYWYRQILGQKVEFLVSFYNNEISEKSEIFDDQFSVERPDGSNFTLKIRSTKLEDSAMYFCASSGTEGQPQHFGDGTRLSIL.

As to this clone: At the DNA level, this CDR3 is encoded by other sequences in the same sample as well. The chain joins TRBV12-3 or TRBV12-4 to TRBJ1-1; possible D gene TRBD1, 5 bases. The V end was cut by 5 bases, the J end by 1 base, with 8 bases between. This CDR3 spans 13 amino acids. In DNA, the CDR3 is TGTGCCAGCAGTCTACAGGAGAACACTGAAGCTTTCTTT. Translated: CASSLQENTEAFF.

This clone was seen only a few times. The chain uses TRBV19 and TRBJ2-1; 10 bases fit TRBD2. This CDR3 contains 13 residues. V lost 6 bases to trimming and J lost 6 bases; unmatched junction nucleotides: 2. Germline CDR1 reads LNHDA; CDR2 reads SQIVND (reference sequence). As DNA, the CDR3 is TGTGCCAGTAGATCTAGCGGGAGCAATGAGCAGTTCTTC. It codes for CASRSSGSNEQFF. Filled out from reference TRBV19 and TRBJ2-1, the complete variable domain reads DGGITQSPKYLFRKEGQNVTLSCEQNLNHDAMYWYRQDPGQGLRLIYYSQIVNDFQKGDIAEGYSVSREKKESFPLTVTSAQKNPTAFYLCASRSSGSNEQFFGPGTRLTVL.

The chain uses TRBV24-1 and TRBJ2-3; TRBD2 might be the D (6 bases). The CDR3 contains 15 residues. The V end was cut by 9 bases, the J end by 2 bases, with 17 bases between. Germline V lookup: CDR1 KGHDR, CDR2 SFDVKD. This chain's CDR3 is CATSPGEPFTDTQYF. Here the CDR3 DNA reads TGTGCCACCTCGCCGGGGGAGCCATTCACAGATACGCAGTATTTT.

The rearrangement joins TRBV5-1 to TRBJ2-7, with a weak D call TRBD2 (5 bases). Germline values: CDR1 SGHRS, CDR2 YFSETQ. This CDR3 contains 17 residues. Trimming took 4 bases from V and 3 from J, leaving 23 bases between them. CDR3 amino acids: CASSLSGPRGGNYEQYF. As DNA, the CDR3 is TGCGCCAGCAGCCTATCGGGCCCCAGAGGAGGCAACTACGAGCAGTACTTC.

The chain joins TRBV28 to TRBJ2-6; D ambiguous. CDR1 and CDR2 from the germline V gene are MDHEN and SYDVKM. The CDR3 contains 13 residues. Trimming removed 2 bases from V and 3 bases from J, with 2 bases in between. CDR3 sequence (DNA): TGTGCCAGCAGTTTACATGGGGCCAACGTCCTGACTTTC. Translating it yields CASSLHGANVLTF. Supplemented by reference TRBV28 and TRBJ2-6, the full variable domain reads DVKVTQSSRYLVKRTGEKVFLECVQDMDHENMFWYRQDPGLGLRLIYFSYDVKMKEKGDIPEGYSVSREKKERFSLILESASTNQTSMYLCASSLHGANVLTFGAGSRLTVL.

V usage is TRBV6-5 and J usage is TRBJ2-3, with D tentatively TRBD1 (5 bases). This CDR3 region has 15 residues. Trimming left V 7 bases short and J 5 bases short, with 19 bases between. Germline V lookup: CDR1 MNHEY, CDR2 SVGAGI. This CDR3 reads CASMAFPLGEDTQYF. CDR3 nucleotides: TGTGCCAGCATGGCCTTCCCCTTAGGGGAAGATACGCAGTATTTT.

This chain joins TRBV25-1 and TRBJ2-1, with 10 bases lining up with TRBD2. The CDR3 loop spans 14 amino acids. From germline, CDR1 is MGHDK and CDR2 SYGVNS. The V segment lost 3 bases and the J segment 7 bases; nucleotides outside the gene matches: 3. DNA of the CDR3: TGTGCCAGCAGTGATTGGACTAGCGGAAATGAGCAGTTCTTC. The encoded protein is CASSDWTSGNEQFF.

This clone has more than one count but fewer than ten. The chain links TRBV2 to TRBJ2-1; D may be TRBD1 (5 bases). Germline values: CDR1 SNHLY, CDR2 FYNNEI. V lost 1 base and J lost 5, with 12 bases in between. The CDR3 loop spans 15 amino acids. The CDR3 DNA reads TGTGCCAGCAGTGAAGGTCCCCAAGGGGACAATGAGCAGTTCTTC. Its translation: CASSEGPQGDNEQFF.

This clone was observed a handful of times. V usage is TRBV28 and J usage is TRBJ1-6, with 10 bases aligning to TRBD1. There are 14 residues in the CDR3. The ends lost 4 bases at V and 9 bases at J; junction bases unmatched: 3. Germline CDR1 is MDHEN and CDR2 is SYDVKM. In DNA form, the CDR3 reads TGTGCCAGCAGTTCGACAGGGGGCAGTTCACCCCTCCACTTT. Translated, it gives CASSSTGGSSPLHF.

The chain uses TRBV29-1 and TRBJ2-1; 9 positions match TRBD2. The germline CDR1 and CDR2 sequences are SQVTM and ANQGSEA. This CDR3 spans 11 amino acids. V lost 4 bases and J lost 9; bases outside the gene matches: 1. The CDR3: CSVGREGEQFF. DNA of the CDR3: TGCAGCGTTGGGCGGGAGGGTGAGCAGTTCTTC.

The genes are TRBV19 and TRBJ1-1; D gene unclear. Germline lookup yields CDR1 LNHDA and CDR2 SQIVND (reference sequence). Trimming shortened V by 7 bases and J by 6 bases, and 12 bases separated the two germline ends. The CDR3 is 12 amino acids. This CDR3 is CASTSPRAEAFF. In DNA form, the CDR3 reads TGTGCCAGTACTTCCCCGAGGGCTGAAGCTTTCTTT.

This sequence joins TRBV11-2 and TRBJ2-6, with 9 bases aligning to TRBD1. CDR1 and CDR2 (germline): SGHAT, FQNNGV. V trimming: 3 bases; J trimming: 0 bases; junction bases outside the gene matches: 6. This CDR3 has 18 residues. CDR3 region: CASSLRTGENSGANVLTF. CDR3 nucleotide sequence: TGTGCCAGCAGCTTGAGGACAGGGGAGAACTCTGGGGCCAACGTCCTGACTTTC.

The chain recombines TRBV11-1 with TRBJ1-2; no firm D call. Germline CDR1 and CDR2: SGHAT and FQDESV (reference sequence). V shed 5 bases and J shed 0 bases, with 7 bases lying between them. The CDR3 loop spans 13 amino acids. The CDR3 loop is CASSAGTNYGYTF. CDR3 DNA: TGTGCCAGCAGCGCCGGGACTAACTATGGCTACACCTTC.

The rearrangement uses TRBV5-1 and TRBJ1-1; 8 bases are a match to TRBD1. From germline, CDR1 is SGHRS and CDR2 YFSETQ. The CDR3 has 14 residues. Trimming took 4 bases from V and 1 from J; bases not matched to a gene: 3. CDR3 sequence: CASSLGQANTEAFF. The CDR3 DNA follows: TGCGCCAGCAGCCTGGGACAGGCGAACACTGAAGCTTTCTTT.

The chain has TRBV7-3 and TRBJ2-5, with TRBD1 matching over 7 bases. Germline loops: CDR1 SGHTA, CDR2 FQGTGA. This CDR3 spans 15 amino acids. The junction had 3 bases not matched to a gene; V was cut back by 1 base and J by 1 base. CDR3 region: CASSLRAGGQETQYF. The CDR3 nucleotides are TGTGCCAGCAGCTTAAGGGCAGGGGGCCAAGAGACCCAGTACTTC.